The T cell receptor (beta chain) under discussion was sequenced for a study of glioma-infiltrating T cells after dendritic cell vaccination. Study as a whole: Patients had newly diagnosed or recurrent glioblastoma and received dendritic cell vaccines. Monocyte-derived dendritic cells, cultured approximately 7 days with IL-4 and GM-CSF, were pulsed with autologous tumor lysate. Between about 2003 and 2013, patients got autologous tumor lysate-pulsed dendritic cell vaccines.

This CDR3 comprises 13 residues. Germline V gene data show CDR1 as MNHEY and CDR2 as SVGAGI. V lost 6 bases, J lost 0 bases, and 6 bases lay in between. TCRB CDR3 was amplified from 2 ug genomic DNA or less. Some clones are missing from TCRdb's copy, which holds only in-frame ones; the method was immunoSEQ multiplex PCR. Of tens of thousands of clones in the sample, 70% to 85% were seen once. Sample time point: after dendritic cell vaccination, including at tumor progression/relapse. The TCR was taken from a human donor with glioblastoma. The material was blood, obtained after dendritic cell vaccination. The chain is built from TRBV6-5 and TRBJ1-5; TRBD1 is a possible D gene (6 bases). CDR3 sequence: CASRDSSNQPQHF. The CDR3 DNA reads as TGTGCCAGCAGGGACAGTAGCAATCAGCCCCAGCATTTT.